The 16 T cell receptor beta chains presented below share a single source sample, sequenced in a study of T-cell memory formation after mild COVID-19. TCRdb analysed the 5' RACE reads with MiXCR anew, one entry per CDR3 protein. The sample lists fewer than 350,000 distinct CDR3 sequences, approximately 16% seen once, with about 22% in the top ten. Source material: PBMCs or a T cell subset sorted from them (not recorded which). These TCRs come from a man between 18 and 29 years old who had mild COVID-19 (a few samples of this study predate the infection). Cell type and time point are not known.

In this sample, this clonotype turned up a few times. The chain couples TRBV19 to TRBJ1-2; D not resolved. CDR1 LNHDA and CDR2 SQIVND come from the germline V gene (reference sequence). The CDR3 extends over 13 amino acids. Trimming removed 6 bases at V and 2 bases at J, with 10 bases between. The DNA of the CDR3 is TGTGCCAGTAGAGTCGATTTGAACTATGGCTACACCTTC. It encodes CASRVDLNYGYTF.

This clonotype has a handful of counts. The V call is TRBV11-2, the J call TRBJ2-7; D is perhaps TRBD2 (6 bases). Germline-derived CDR1 and CDR2 are SGHAT and FQNNGV. The CDR3 has 16 amino acids. V was pared by 5 bases and J by 4 bases, with 21 bases between. This CDR3 is CASSLLGGSSVYEQYF. The CDR3 nucleotides read TGTGCCAGCAGCCTGCTGGGGGGTTCGAGCGTTTACGAGCAGTACTTC.

This sequence joins TRBV7-2 and TRBJ2-3; D may be TRBD1 (6 bases). The CDR3 loop spans 16 amino acids. The germline V and J ends were trimmed by 5 bases and 2 bases, with 17 bases remaining between them. Germline CDR1 and CDR2: SGHTA and FQGNSA. CDR3 sequence reads: CASSLINREFTDTQYF. CDR3 DNA sequence: TGTGCCAGCAGCCTCATCAACAGGGAATTCACAGATACGCAGTATTTT.

This chain joins TRBV6-5 and TRBJ1-2; a possible D gene is TRBD1 (5 bases). Germline V gene sequence: CDR1 MNHEY, CDR2 SVGAGI. The CDR3 runs 14 residues. The V and J ends lost 0 bases and 6 bases respectively, with 11 bases between them. CDR3 in DNA: TGTGCCAGCAGTTACTCGAGAGGGGTTCATGGCTACACCTTC. This encodes CASSYSRGVHGYTF.

This clonotype was observed a few times. V gene TRBV5-1 combines with J gene TRBJ2-1; D gene ambiguous. CDR1 and CDR2 from the germline V gene are SGHRS and YFSETQ. The CDR3 is made up of 15 amino acids. Trimming cost V 4 bases and J 0 bases, with 11 bases left between them. The DNA for the CDR3 is TGCGCCAGCAGCCCTCTGGAGAGCTCCTACAATGAGCAGTTCTTC. Translating it yields CASSPLESSYNEQFF.

The CDR3 is CSVAASGGADTQYF. The CDR3 coding sequence is TGCAGCGTTGCGGCTAGCGGGGGGGCTGATACGCAGTATTTT. V is TRBV29-1 and J is TRBJ2-3, with 12 positions matching TRBD2. The CDR3 spans 14 residues. Losses at the gene ends were 4 bases for V and 6 bases for J; bases not matched to a gene: 5. In germline, CDR1 is SQVTM, CDR2 ANQGSEA.

Only a few counts were recorded for this clonotype. V is TRBV20-1 and J is TRBJ2-4; 10 bases match TRBD2. With 3 bases clipped from V and 5 bases from J, the junction kept 1 base outside the gene matches. Germline CDR1 DFQATT, CDR2 SNEGSKA (reference sequence). The length of the CDR3 is 13 residues. The CDR3 loop is CSARTSGQNIQYF. CDR3 DNA: TGCAGTGCTAGGACTAGCGGGCAAAACATTCAGTACTTC.

The V and J genes are TRBV5-1 and TRBJ2-2, with a possible D match to TRBD1 (5 bases). The CDR3 sequence is 15 residues long. V was cut by 0 bases and J by 4 bases, with 10 bases left in between. Per germline, CDR1 SGHRS and CDR2 YFSETQ. In DNA, the CDR3 is TGCGCCAGCAGCTTGGACCAGGGATTCACCGGGGAGCTGTTTTTT. This gives the protein CASSLDQGFTGELFF.

There are a few counts of this clonotype. This chain connects TRBV25-1 to TRBJ2-7; D is ambiguous. Per germline, CDR1 MGHDK and CDR2 SYGVNS. The V and J ends lost 7 bases and 5 bases respectively, with 9 bases between them. CDR3 length equals 11 residues. CDR3 bases: TGTGCCAGCAATTTGGGAAACGAGCAGTACTTC. Amino acids: CASNLGNEQYF.

This clonotype showed up just a few times. The V and J genes are TRBV3-1 and TRBJ2-7; no firm D call. The CDR3 has 14 residues. The germline V and J ends were trimmed by 6 bases and 1 base, with 13 bases remaining between them. The germline CDR1 and CDR2 sequences are LGHDT and YNNKEL (reference sequence). DNA for the CDR3: TGTGCCAGCAGTCTTTCGGACGGGTCCTACGAGCAGTACTTC. It specifies CASSLSDGSYEQYF.

This clonotype has just a few counts. The V and J genes are TRBV12-3 or TRBV12-4 and TRBJ2-5; possibly TRBD2 for D (7 bases). Trimming stripped 6 bases from V and 4 bases from J, with 21 bases between. The CDR3 consists of 16 residues. CDR3 residues: CASSPFMGGGRETQYF. In nucleotides, the CDR3 is TGTGCCAGCAGCCCGTTCATGGGGGGGGGGCGAGAGACCCAGTACTTC.

This clonotype was counted only a few times. The chain links TRBV7-2 to TRBJ1-5; D is unresolved. Looked up from germline, CDR1 is SGHTA and CDR2 is FQGNSA. Trimming took 8 bases from V and 5 from J, leaving 13 bases between them. The CDR3 is 13 residues long. Here the CDR3 DNA reads TGTGCCAGCGGATACCGAGGAGATCAGCCCCAGCATTTT. Translated: CASGYRGDQPQHF.

This clonotype was found a few times. This chain links TRBV5-4 with TRBJ2-7; TRBD2 aligns across 7 bases. V was pared by 1 base and J by 5 bases, with 3 bases of the junction left unmatched. The CDR3 has 13 residues. CDR1 SGHNT and CDR2 YYREEE come from the germline V gene (reference sequence). DNA of the CDR3: TGTGCCAGCAGCTTGACTAGCGCTGACGAGCAGTACGTC. The encoded protein is CASSLTSADEQYV.

A few counts support this clonotype. V is TRBV3-1 and J is TRBJ2-2, with 11 bases matching TRBD2. The CDR3 sequence is 15 residues long. J was trimmed by 5 bases and V by 4 bases; bases with no gene match: 3. Germline V CDR1 and CDR2: LGHDT, YNNKEL (reference sequence). The CDR3 bases are TGTGCCAGCAGCCCTAGCGGGGGGCCTACCGGGGAGCTGTTTTTT. Amino acids: CASSPSGGPTGELFF.

The rearrangement joins TRBV7-2 to TRBJ1-6; weak D call: TRBD1 (5 bases). Deletions cut 2 bases from V and 9 bases from J, with 14 bases between. This CDR3 is built from 15 residues. Per the germline V gene, CDR1 is SGHTA and CDR2 is FQGNSA. CDR3 in amino acids: CASSLSPGGISPLHF. CDR3 bases: TGTGCCAGCAGCTTAAGCCCGGGGGGTATTTCACCCCTCCACTTT.

V gene TRBV6-5 combines with J gene TRBJ1-1; D may be TRBD1 (5 bases). This CDR3 has 14 amino acids. V lost 4 bases and J 0 bases, leaving 9 bases between the germline ends. Looked up from germline, CDR1 is MNHEY and CDR2 is SVGAGI. CDR3 DNA sequence: TGTGCCAGCAGTTGGGGACCGTTGAACACTGAAGCTTTCTTT. Its protein product is CASSWGPLNTEAFF.